This T cell receptor (beta chain) was recorded in a study of shared clonotypes between healthy human individuals. The test was conducted at deep level. TCRdb's table, derived via immunoSEQ multiplex PCR, lists solely in-frame clones and lacks some. Here the sample spans about 590,000 clones, just under 97% being singletons. V shed 3 bases and J 6 bases; nucleotides not matched to a gene: 6. The germline gives CDR1 MDHEN, CDR2 SYDVKM. The CDR3 has 14 amino acids. Whole-study results and caveats: Non-shared clonotypes showed lower generation probabilities than clonotypes common to all four donors. Rarefaction indicated that sorted-subset sequencing remained incomplete although depth was large.

In the case of this clone: What it binds is not known.

Naive CD8 cells, CD45RO-negative and positively selected for CCR7, excluded terminally differentiated effector memory CD45RA+ cells. Source material: naive CD8+ T cells sorted from blood. This sequence joins TRBV28 and TRBJ2-7, with 9 bases matching TRBD1. The origin of this receptor is a woman in her 30s in good health. CDR3 protein: CASSLGQGGGEQYF. The CDR3 DNA reads as TGTGCCAGCAGTTTGGGACAGGGCGGAGGCGAGCAGTACTTC.